This passage covers 5 T cell receptor beta chains from one sample sequenced in a study of T cell repertoires in cytomegalovirus infection. TCRdb called the reads again in MiXCR, with one record for every CDR3 protein. The table shows about 740,000 distinct CDR3 sequences, with under 40% occurring only once. Sequencing was carried out using PBMCs. The origin of the receptors is a human donor in good health (CMV status not recorded). Some clones in this sample may be carry-over from other donors' samples.

The genes are TRBV5-6 and TRBJ1-4; D perhaps matches TRBD1 (5 bases). Germline-derived CDR1 and CDR2 are SGHDT and YYEEEE. The CDR3 consists of 17 residues. The germline V and J ends were trimmed by 2 bases and 0 bases, with 14 bases remaining between them. The CDR3 bases are TGTGCCAGCAGCTTCGCAGGGCCAACCTCAACTAATGAAAAACTGTTTTTT. Residues: CASSFAGPTSTNEKLFF.

The rearrangement joins TRBV7-9 to TRBJ1-4; 7 bases are a match to TRBD1. V lost 5 bases and J lost 6; bases outside the gene matches: 3. Germline CDR1 is SEHNR and CDR2 is FQNEAQ (reference sequence). CDR3 size: 13 residues. The CDR3 region has the DNA TGTGCCAGCAGCGCAGGGACAGATGAAAAACTGTTTTTT. Protein: CASSAGTDEKLFF. Variable domain in full (rest from reference TRBV7-9 and TRBJ1-4): DTGVSQNPRHKITKRGQNVTFRCDPISEHNRLYWYRQTLGQGPEFLTYFQNEAQLEKSRLLSDRFSAERPKGSFSTLEIQRTEQGDSAMYLCASSAGTDEKLFFGSGTQLSVL.

This clonotype was detected only a few times. The chain uses TRBV19 and TRBJ1-1; TRBD1 is a possible D gene (5 bases). V was clipped by 9 bases and J by 7 bases, with 21 bases between them. In germline, CDR1 is LNHDA, CDR2 SQIVND (reference sequence). The CDR3 contains 14 residues. CDR3 in amino acids: CASQPQGIGSEAFF. The CDR3 region has the DNA TGTGCCAGCCAACCCCAGGGTATTGGTAGTGAAGCTTTCTTT.

This clonotype showed up just a few times. The chain has TRBV19 and TRBJ2-7, with 12 bases fitting TRBD1. The CDR3 consists of 15 residues. V dropped 6 bases and J dropped 6; count of bases not matched to a gene: 9. CDR1 is LNHDA and CDR2 is SQIVND in the germline V gene (reference sequence). CDR3 sequence (DNA): TGTGCCAGTAGAACAGCGGGACAGGGGGCAAGCGAGCAGTACTTC. This translates into CASRTAGQGASEQYF.

As regards this clonotype: A read error may account for a junction end that differs from germline. The chain carries TRBV6-2 or TRBV6-3 and TRBJ2-1; 12 nucleotides agree with TRBD2. The CDR3 runs to 19 residues. The V gene's germline CDR1 is MNHEY and CDR2 SVGEGT. The CDR3 loop reads CASSARLLAGGHSYNEQSF. The CDR3 region has the DNA TGTGCCAGCAGTGCCCGATTACTAGCGGGGGGACACTCCTACAATGAGCAGTCCTTC.